The T cell receptor (beta chain) under discussion was sequenced for a study of blood T cell repertoires in COVID-19. Sequencing used immunoSEQ multiplex PCR; TCRdb keeps in-frame clones, though not all of them. The data show 190,000 or so clones, about 93% seen once. The CDR3 has 15 amino acids. Germline CDR1 reads MGHRA; CDR2 reads YSYEKL. The ends lost 3 bases at V and 5 bases at J; junction bases unmatched: 8. This clonotype was obtained from a man aged 30-40 years with COVID-19, enrolled during active disease. Source material: peripheral blood. The chain carries TRBV4-1 and TRBJ2-5; 8 bases map to TRBD2. The CDR3 sequence: CASSQLAGRGETQYF. CDR3 nucleotides: TGCGCCAGCAGCCAGCTGGCCGGGAGGGGGGAGACCCAGTACTTC.